The T cell receptor beta chain described here comes from a study of post-analysis software for immune sequencing data. General observations from the study: Four or five TRBV segments, TRBV5-6, TRBV5-1 and TRBV20-1 among them, were found more frequent in patients than controls.

Tagging with unique molecular identifiers was a feature of the TCR beta cDNA libraries. Via MiXCR, TCRdb re-called the PCR reads, giving one row per CDR3 protein. This table holds some 190,000 distinct CDR3 sequences, approximately 28% found once. This clonotype was seen a handful of times. Its antigen remains unidentified. V gave up 1 base and J gave up 1 base, with 8 bases separating them. The CDR3 consists of 14 residues. Germline CDR1 and CDR2: SNHLY and FYNNEI. The specimen sequenced was blood. The clonotype was recovered from a girl under 18 with multiple sclerosis. The genes are TRBV2 and TRBJ2-7, with TRBD1 as a possible D gene (5 bases). This CDR3 is CASSEGQPSYEQYF. Written as DNA, the CDR3 is TGTGCCAGCAGTGAAGGACAGCCTTCCTACGAGCAGTACTTC.